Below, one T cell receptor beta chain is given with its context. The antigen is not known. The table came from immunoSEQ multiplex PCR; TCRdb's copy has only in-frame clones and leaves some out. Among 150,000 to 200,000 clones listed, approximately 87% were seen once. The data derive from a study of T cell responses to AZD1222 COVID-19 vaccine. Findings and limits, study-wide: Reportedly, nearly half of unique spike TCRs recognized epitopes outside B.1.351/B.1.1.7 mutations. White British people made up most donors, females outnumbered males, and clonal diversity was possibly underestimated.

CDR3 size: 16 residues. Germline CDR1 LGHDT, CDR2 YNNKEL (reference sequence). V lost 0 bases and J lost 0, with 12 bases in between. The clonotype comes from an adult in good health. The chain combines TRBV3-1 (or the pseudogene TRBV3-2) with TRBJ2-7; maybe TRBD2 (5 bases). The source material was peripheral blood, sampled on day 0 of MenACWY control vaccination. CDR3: CASSQESGLDSYEQYF. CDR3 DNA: TGTGCCAGCAGCCAAGAGTCCGGACTGGACTCCTACGAGCAGTACTTC.